This T cell receptor (beta chain) was recorded in a study of CD8+CD57+ T cells in acquired aplastic anemia. At the level of the study: Quantities of DNA derived from sorted CD4+ and CD8+ cells averaged roughly 3 ug.

TCR beta VDJ and CDR3 profiling used genomic DNA as template. TCRdb analysed the reads with MiXCR anew, one entry per CDR3 protein. This repertoire shows about 160,000 distinct CDR3 sequences, around 45% found once; its top ten account for approximately 1.1%. The germline gives CDR1 LNHDA, CDR2 SQIVND (reference sequence). The CDR3 is made up of 15 amino acids. The V and J ends lost 7 bases and 0 bases respectively, with 16 bases between them. The TCR comes from a human donor in good health. The sample comprised sorted CD4+, CD8+, or CD8+CD57+ T cells (not recorded which) from PBMCs. V and J are TRBV19 and TRBJ2-7, with no clear D. The CDR3 is CASTKDHLSSYEQYF. The CDR3 DNA reads as TGTGCCAGTACTAAGGACCACCTCAGCTCCTACGAGCAGTACTTC.